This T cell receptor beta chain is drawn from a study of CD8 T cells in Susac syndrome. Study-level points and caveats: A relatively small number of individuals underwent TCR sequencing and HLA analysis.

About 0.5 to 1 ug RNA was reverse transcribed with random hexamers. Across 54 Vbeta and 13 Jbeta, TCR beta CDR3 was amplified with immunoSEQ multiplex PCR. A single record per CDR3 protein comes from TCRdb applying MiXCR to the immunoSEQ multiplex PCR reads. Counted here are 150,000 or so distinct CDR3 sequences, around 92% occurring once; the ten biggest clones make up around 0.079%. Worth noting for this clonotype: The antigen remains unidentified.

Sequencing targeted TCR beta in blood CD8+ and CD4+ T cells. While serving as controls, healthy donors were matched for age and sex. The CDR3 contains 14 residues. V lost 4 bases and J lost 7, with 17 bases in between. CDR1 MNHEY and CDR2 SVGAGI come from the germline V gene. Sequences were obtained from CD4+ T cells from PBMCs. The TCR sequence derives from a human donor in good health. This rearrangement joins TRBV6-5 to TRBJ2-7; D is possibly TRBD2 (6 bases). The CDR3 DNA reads TGTGCCAGCAGTTGGGACCCATCAGGAGGGGAGCAGTACTTC. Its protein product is CASSWDPSGGEQYF.